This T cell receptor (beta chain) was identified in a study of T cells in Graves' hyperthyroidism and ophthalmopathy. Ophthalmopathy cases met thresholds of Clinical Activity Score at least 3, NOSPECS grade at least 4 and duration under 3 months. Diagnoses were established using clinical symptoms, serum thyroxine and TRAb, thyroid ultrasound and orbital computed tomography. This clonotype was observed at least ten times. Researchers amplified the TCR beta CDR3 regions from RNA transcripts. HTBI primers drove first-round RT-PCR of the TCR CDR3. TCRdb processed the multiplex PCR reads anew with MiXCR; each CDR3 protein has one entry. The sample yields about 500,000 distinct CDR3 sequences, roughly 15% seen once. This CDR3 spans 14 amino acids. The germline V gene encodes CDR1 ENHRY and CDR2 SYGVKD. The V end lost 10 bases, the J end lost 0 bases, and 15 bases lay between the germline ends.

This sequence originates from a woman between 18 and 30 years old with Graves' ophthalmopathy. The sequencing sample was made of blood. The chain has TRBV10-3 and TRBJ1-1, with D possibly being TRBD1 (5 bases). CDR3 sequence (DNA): TGTGCCACCGCCCAGGGCGGCATGAACACTGAAGCTTTCTTT. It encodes CATAQGGMNTEAFF.